A single sample is the source of the 23 T cell receptor beta chains below, sequenced in a study of OX40 agonist ivuxolimab in advanced cancers. The data were produced by immunoSEQ multiplex PCR, yet TCRdb's version contains in-frame clones alone and is incomplete. Of 45,000 to 70,000 clones in the sample, around 84% were seen once. The material was CD4+ or CD8+ T cells sorted from blood, obtained in a trial of the OX40 agonist ivuxolimab. The receptor source for this set is an adult with an advanced solid tumor such as melanoma, head and neck, liver or kidney cancer.

The chain recombines TRBV11-3 with TRBJ2-7; 10 nucleotides agree with TRBD1. V dropped 5 bases and J dropped 6; count of bases not matched to a gene: 4. The CDR3 is 13 amino acids. The V gene's germline CDR1 is SGHNT and CDR2 YENEEA. The CDR3 DNA is TGTGCCAGCAGCGCCGGGACAGGGGTCGAGCAGTACTTC. This gives the protein CASSAGTGVEQYF.

The chain combines TRBV15 with TRBJ1-1; D is undetermined. The V end lost 0 bases, the J end lost 0 bases, and 5 bases lay between the germline ends. This CDR3 is 14 amino acids long. The germline V gene has CDR1 LNHNV and CDR2 YYDKDF (reference sequence). CDR3 protein: CATSRDLVNTEAFF. The CDR3 nucleotides are TGTGCCACCAGCAGAGATTTAGTGAACACTGAAGCTTTCTTT.

This chain uses TRBV2 with TRBJ1-6; D remains ambiguous. The CDR3 has 14 residues. Trimming removed 6 bases from V and 0 bases from J, with 6 bases in between. The germline CDR1 and CDR2 sequences are SNHLY and FYNNEI. The CDR3 here is CASRRGSYNSPLHF. CDR3 nucleotides: TGTGCCAGCAGGCGGGGCTCCTATAATTCACCCCTCCACTTT.

The chain joins TRBV29-1 to TRBJ2-7; TRBD2 is a possible D gene (5 bases). Germline V CDR1 and CDR2: SQVTM, ANQGSEA. The CDR3 is 12 residues long. The V end was cut by 4 bases, the J end by 2 bases, with 9 bases between. The CDR3 is CSVAGYTYEQYF. CDR3 DNA: TGCAGCGTTGCGGGGTATACCTACGAGCAGTACTTC.

The V and J genes are TRBV7-9 and TRBJ1-1; no definite D call. The germline gives CDR1 SEHNR, CDR2 FQNEAQ (reference sequence). CDR3 length: 16 amino acids. The germline V and J ends were trimmed by 4 bases and 1 base, with 16 bases remaining between them. The CDR3, as DNA: TGTGCCAGCAGCTCCCCTCCCGCGGTCCAGAACACTGAAGCTTTCTTT. Translation gives CASSSPPAVQNTEAFF.

The genes are TRBV7-9 and TRBJ2-2; D is unresolved. The ends were cut back, 1 base at V and 5 bases at J, with 8 bases in the middle. This CDR3 comprises 14 residues. Germline V gene sequence: CDR1 SEHNR, CDR2 FQNEAQ (reference sequence). The CDR3 is CASSLVSRTGELFF. CDR3 DNA sequence: TGTGCCAGCAGCTTAGTATCCCGTACCGGGGAGCTGTTTTTT.

This chain connects TRBV5-5 to TRBJ2-5; TRBD2 aligns across 13 bases. V was pared by 4 bases and J by 4 bases, with 7 bases of the junction left unmatched. CDR1 and CDR2 (germline): SGHKS, YYEKEE (reference sequence). The CDR3 extends over 16 amino acids. The CDR3 coding sequence is TGTGCCAGCAGCACGGGGACTAGCGGGGCCTTAGAGACCCAGTACTTC. Protein: CASSTGTSGALETQYF.

The DNA for the CDR3 is TGTGCCAGCAGTGAGATGGCCAAGAATGAAGCTTTCTTT. It codes for CASSEMAKNEAFF. This chain connects TRBV6-1 to TRBJ1-1, with D unclear. CDR3 size: 13 residues. The V gene's germline CDR1 is MNHNS and CDR2 SASEGT. Trimming took off 3 bases at V and 7 bases at J, with 12 bases between the two ends.

This sequence joins TRBV9 and TRBJ2-1, with D possibly TRBD2 on 7 matching bases. The CDR3 consists of 15 residues. CDR1 and CDR2 (germline): SGDLS, YYNGEE. Between the trimmed V and J ends, which lost 0 bases and 4 bases, there was a span of 11 bases. CDR3 DNA: TGTGCCAGCAGCGTAGTGGCGGGGGCATACAATGAGCAGTTCTTC. Translated: CASSVVAGAYNEQFF. The entire variable domain, with the rest obtained from reference TRBV9 and TRBJ2-1, is as follows: DSGVTQTPKHLITATGQRVTLRCSPRSGDLSVYWYQQSLDQGLQFLIQYYNGEERAKGNILERFSAQQFPDLHSELNLSSLELGDSALYFCASSVVAGAYNEQFFGPGTRLTVL.

The rearrangement links TRBV13 to TRBJ1-6; D gene ambiguous. This CDR3 contains 15 residues. Trimming cost V 0 bases and J 4 bases, with 7 bases left between them. In germline, CDR1 is PRHDT, CDR2 FYEKMQ (reference sequence). The CDR3 DNA is TGTGCCAGCAGCTTAGGACACAATTATAATTCACCCCTCCACTTT. It yields the protein CASSLGHNYNSPLHF.

V is TRBV11-2 and J is TRBJ2-1; D not resolved. The CDR3 length is 15 residues. Germline CDR1 reads SGHAT; CDR2 reads FQNNGV. Trimming shortened V by 1 base and J by 5 bases, and 12 bases separated the two germline ends. CDR3 residues: CASSLAGRPNNEQFF. CDR3 nucleotides: TGTGCCAGCAGCTTAGCCGGACGGCCGAACAATGAGCAGTTCTTC.

The chain has TRBV5-1 and TRBJ1-5, with D maybe TRBD1 (6 bases). The germline CDR1 and CDR2 sequences are SGHRS and YFSETQ. This CDR3 spans 15 amino acids. Deletions cut 0 bases from V and 4 bases from J, with 11 bases between. Here the CDR3 reads CASSLEGTTNQPQHF. CDR3 nucleotide sequence: TGCGCCAGCAGCTTGGAAGGGACAACAAATCAGCCCCAGCATTTT.

The chain joins TRBV5-1 to TRBJ1-2; possible D gene TRBD1, 6 bases. The CDR3 consists of 14 residues. Germline V gene lookup returns CDR1 SGHRS and CDR2 YFSETQ. V was trimmed by 0 bases and J by 4 bases, leaving 10 bases between them. CDR3 DNA sequence: TGCGCCAGCAGCTTGGCACCGACAGGCTATGGCTACACCTTC. This encodes CASSLAPTGYGYTF.

The CDR3 nucleotides are TGCGCCAGCAGCCAAGCCCCGAGAGAGACCCAGTACTTC. Translation: CASSQAPRETQYF. The chain combines TRBV4-1 with TRBJ2-5, with D unclear. The CDR3 runs 13 residues. V lost 1 base, J lost 4 bases, and 7 bases lay in between. Germline CDR1 and CDR2: MGHRA and YSYEKL.

V usage is TRBV10-3 and J usage is TRBJ1-1; unclear D gene. CDR3 length: 14 amino acids. Trimming cost V 5 bases and J 1 base, with 11 bases left between them. Germline V gene sequence: CDR1 ENHRY, CDR2 SYGVKD. As DNA, the CDR3 is TGTGCCATCAGTTCCGCTAACAGGAACACTGAAGCTTTCTTT. Translation gives CAISSANRNTEAFF.

This clone was detected once. This rearrangement joins TRBV5-5 to TRBJ2-7; 7 bases map to TRBD1. Trimming at V came to 3 bases and at J to 3 bases, leaving 3 bases not matched to a gene. The CDR3 loop spans 13 amino acids. Germline loops: CDR1 SGHKS, CDR2 YYEKEE (reference sequence). CDR3 residues: CASSWGTVYEQYF. In DNA, the CDR3 is TGTGCCAGCAGCTGGGGGACAGTCTACGAGCAGTACTTC.

The V call is TRBV7-2, the J call TRBJ1-3, with 10 bases that match TRBD1. The germline gives CDR1 SGHTA, CDR2 FQGNSA. The junction had 4 bases not matched to a gene; V was cut back by 5 bases and J by 0 bases. The CDR3 has 16 residues. DNA of the CDR3: TGTGCCAGCAGCAGGGGACAGGGGCGCTCTGGAAACACCATATATTTT. Encoded protein: CASSRGQGRSGNTIYF.

The chain couples TRBV6-1 to TRBJ2-7, with 12 bases matching TRBD2. Germline-derived CDR1 and CDR2 are MNHNS and SASEGT. This CDR3 comprises 16 residues. Trimming cost V 3 bases and J 6 bases; bases outside gene matches: 9. CDR3: CASSESLAGGPFEQYF. CDR3 in DNA: TGTGCCAGCAGTGAGTCCCTAGCGGGGGGGCCTTTCGAGCAGTACTTC.

The chain links TRBV7-9 to TRBJ2-3, with D possibly TRBD2 on 7 matching bases. Trimming removed 1 base at V and 7 bases at J, with 12 bases between. CDR1 SEHNR and CDR2 FQNEAQ come from the germline V gene (reference sequence). This CDR3 spans 14 amino acids. The CDR3 DNA is TGTGCCAGCAGCTTAGGGGAGGGGGAGAATACGCAGTATTTT. It yields the protein CASSLGEGENTQYF.

Sample share makes this clone medium-sized. The rearrangement uses TRBV7-9 and TRBJ2-7; TRBD1 matches 7 bases. Unmatched junction bases numbered 4, after V lost 7 bases and J lost 4 bases. Germline CDR1 reads SEHNR; CDR2 reads FQNEAQ (reference sequence). The CDR3 has 12 residues. The CDR3 DNA reads TGTGCCAGCACCATGGACAGGTACGAGCAGTACTTC. Its protein product is CASTMDRYEQYF.

Only one count was recorded for this clone. The V call is TRBV5-5, the J call TRBJ2-2, with TRBD1 matching over 7 bases. Trimming at V came to 8 bases and at J to 2 bases, leaving 6 bases not matched to a gene. The CDR3 is made up of 14 amino acids. Germline V gene data show CDR1 as SGHKS and CDR2 as YYEKEE (reference sequence). The chain's CDR3 is CASRDRTNTGELFF. In DNA, the CDR3 is TGTGCCAGTAGGGACAGAACTAACACCGGGGAGCTGTTTTTT.

The chain employs TRBV5-4 and TRBJ2-5; D not certain. Germline lookup yields CDR1 SGHNT and CDR2 YYREEE (reference sequence). With 0 bases removed from V and 5 bases from J, the gap between germline ends came to 11 bases. The CDR3 has 14 residues. CDR3 residues: CASSLEPPGETQYF. The CDR3 coding sequence is TGTGCCAGCAGCTTGGAACCCCCCGGGGAGACCCAGTACTTC.

The chain has TRBV7-8 and TRBJ2-3; 8 positions agree with TRBD2. The CDR3 contains 15 residues. V shed 5 bases and J 3 bases; nucleotides not matched to a gene: 7. Per the germline V gene, CDR1 is SGHVS and CDR2 is FQNEAQ. The CDR3 sequence is CASSLGLARTDTQYF. The CDR3 nucleotides are TGTGCCAGCAGCCTCGGACTAGCCCGGACAGATACGCAGTATTTT.